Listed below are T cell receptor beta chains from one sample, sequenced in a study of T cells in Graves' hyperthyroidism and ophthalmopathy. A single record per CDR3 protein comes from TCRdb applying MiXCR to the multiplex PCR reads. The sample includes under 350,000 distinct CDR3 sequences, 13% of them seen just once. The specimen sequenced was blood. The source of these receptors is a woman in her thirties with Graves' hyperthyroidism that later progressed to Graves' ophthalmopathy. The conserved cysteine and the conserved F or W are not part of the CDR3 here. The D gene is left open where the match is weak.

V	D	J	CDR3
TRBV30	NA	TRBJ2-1	AWSVYPNEQF
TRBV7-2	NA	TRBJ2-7	ASSLDLSSSYEQY
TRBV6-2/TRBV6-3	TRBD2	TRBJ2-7	ASSYRWEGRYEQY
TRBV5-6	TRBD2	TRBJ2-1	ASSLFILAGEADNEQF
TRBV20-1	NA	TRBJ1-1	SATQSMSTEAF
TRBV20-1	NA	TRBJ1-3	SARVWHDSGNTIY
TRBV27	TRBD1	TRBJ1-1	ASSIQTGGRFAEAF
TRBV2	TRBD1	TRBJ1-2	ASSGGQGAT
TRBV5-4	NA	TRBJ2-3	ASSLFVSEAQY
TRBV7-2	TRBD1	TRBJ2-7	ASSLAYQTGRYEQY
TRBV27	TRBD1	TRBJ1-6	AGGTVGSPLH
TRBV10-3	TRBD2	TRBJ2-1	ATQAGAGNEQF
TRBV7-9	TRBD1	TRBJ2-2	ASSSDRGRGELF
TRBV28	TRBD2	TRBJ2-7	ASSAGVEQY
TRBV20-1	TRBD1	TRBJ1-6	SASSPAGQGDGSPLH
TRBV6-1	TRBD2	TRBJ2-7	ASSEALLAGVNEQY
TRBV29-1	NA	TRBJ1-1	SVEGVEENTEAF
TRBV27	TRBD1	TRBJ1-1	ASSPQYGTGVTEAF
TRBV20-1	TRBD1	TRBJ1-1	SARGTGGNTEAF
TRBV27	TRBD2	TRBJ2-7	ASSRQAGGYYEQY
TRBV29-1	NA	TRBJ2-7	SVRDTAYPVQHEQY
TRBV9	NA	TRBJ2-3	ASSVGLAPMDTQY
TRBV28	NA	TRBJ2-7	ASRKIGPYEQY
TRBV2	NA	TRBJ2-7	ASSVSTVKSSYEQY
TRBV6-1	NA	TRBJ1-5	ASSSDRGPGRSQH
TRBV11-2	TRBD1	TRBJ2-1	ASSLYGTGMGHYNEQF
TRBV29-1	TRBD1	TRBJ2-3	SVEDGGTGGMTDTQY
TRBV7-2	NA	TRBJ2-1	ASSSSRSSYNEQL
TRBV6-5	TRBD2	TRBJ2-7	ASSYSSSGSEEQY
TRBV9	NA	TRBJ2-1	ASSVEGTAGAYNEQF
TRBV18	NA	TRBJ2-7	ASSPPVAGTYEQY
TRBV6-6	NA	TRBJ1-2	ASSYSQGFTNYGYT
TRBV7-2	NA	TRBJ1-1	ASSYTRGMNTEAF
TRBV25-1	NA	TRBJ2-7	ASSYGTSYEQY
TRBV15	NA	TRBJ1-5	ATSRDHAGEWGQPQH
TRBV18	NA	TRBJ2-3	ASSPSNRHTDTQY
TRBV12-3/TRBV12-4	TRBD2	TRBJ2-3	ASSLKAGGPGDTQY
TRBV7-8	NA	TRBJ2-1	DLPGHLNSSYNEQF
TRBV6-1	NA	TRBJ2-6	ASSHRQFPNVLT
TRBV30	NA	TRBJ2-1	AWWEDRDEQF
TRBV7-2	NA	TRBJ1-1	ASRQIEGLTEAF
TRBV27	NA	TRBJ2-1	ASSPQGYNEQF
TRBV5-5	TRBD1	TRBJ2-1	ASRTGDPTNEQF
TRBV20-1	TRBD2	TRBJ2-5	SAPGGTSLETQY
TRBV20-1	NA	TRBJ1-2	SASSRPGNYGYT
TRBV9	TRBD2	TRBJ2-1	ASSVDEREGYEQF
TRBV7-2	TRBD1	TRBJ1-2	ASRPRPDRAPANYGYT
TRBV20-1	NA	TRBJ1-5	SARVSSGGNQPQH
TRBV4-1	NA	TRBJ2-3	ASSQVSSSTDTQY
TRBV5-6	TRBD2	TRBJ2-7	ASSLGPAGIAGEQY
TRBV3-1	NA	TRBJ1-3	ASSPAGNTIY
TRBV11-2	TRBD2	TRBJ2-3	ASSPVAGGGTDTQY
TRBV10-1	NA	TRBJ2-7	ASTARAEQY
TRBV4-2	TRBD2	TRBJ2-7	ASSLASGSAYEQY